The T cell receptor beta chain under discussion was sequenced for a study of blood T cells in healthy people across ages. Study results and caveats: Per million T cells, TCR beta diversity dropped roughly linearly as age increased.

Remarks on this clonotype: What it binds is unknown.

CDR1 MNHEY and CDR2 SMNVEV come from the germline V gene (reference sequence). The CDR3 covers 17 residues. V trimming: 6 bases; J trimming: 0 bases; junction bases outside the gene matches: 11. A J-beta primer mix and a sample-barcoded 5' primer were used in a second PCR of roughly 6 to 11 cycles. All cDNA molecules were each tagged by a template-switch adaptor with 12 random nucleotides. TCRdb called the 5' RACE reads again in MiXCR, with one record for every CDR3 protein. The data show about 1.4 million distinct CDR3 sequences, approximately 59% seen once. Sequenced input: blood. This TCR was sampled from a man between 18 and 35 years old in good health. The chain recombines TRBV27 with TRBJ1-2; 9 bases are a match to TRBD1. In nucleotides, the CDR3 is TGTGCCAGCAGCGAACTCGACTGGACAGGGGCTAACTATGGCTACACCTTC. This gives the protein CASSELDWTGANYGYTF.